This T cell receptor beta chain was observed in a study of cytomegalovirus exposure and HLA in healthy donors. About this clone itself: What it binds is not known.

Overall study results and limits: Equally common other TCR beta chains were less clonally expanded than HLA-associated ones, a later analysis found. With further analysis later on, most CMV-associated TCR beta chains appeared HLA-restricted.

Primers for the PCR totalled 60 Vbeta and 13 Jbeta. Clones were read by immunoSEQ multiplex PCR, and TCRdb kept only the in-frame ones, dropping some. The listing records 35,000 or so clones. Germline V gene lookup returns CDR1 MNHNS and CDR2 SASEGT. V lost 3 bases, J lost 6 bases, and 10 bases stayed unmatched. The CDR3 runs 15 residues. This clonotype was obtained from a man in his forties in good health and CMV-seropositive. Sequencing input: PBMCs. V and J are TRBV6-1 and TRBJ2-7, with 8 bases lining up with TRBD1. The CDR3 loop reads CASSEWTGKGIEQYF. The CDR3 DNA reads TGTGCCAGCAGTGAGTGGACAGGGAAGGGGATCGAGCAGTACTTC.